This TCR beta chain was profiled in a study of human T cells and chemical hapten exposure. Study details: A patient group, mainly female, showed alopecia areata, totalis or universalis.

MiXCR was run by TCRdb on the RACE reads, yielding one entry per CDR3 protein. The table lists some 52,000 distinct CDR3 sequences, approximately 9.9% of them singletons, with 16% in the top ten. As to time point: patch test 3, about 24 weeks after DPC sensitization. Indicated treatment: therapeutic diphenylcyclopropenone sensitization with weekly scalp DPC. CDR3 length equals 15 residues. Germline V lookup: CDR1 SGHRS, CDR2 YFSETQ. V was clipped by 6 bases and J by 0 bases; unmatched bases: 3. This rearrangement joins TRBV5-1 to TRBJ2-1; TRBD2 matches 10 bases. The input for sequencing was whole blood, taken in connection with sensitization to the hapten diphenylcyclopropenone (DPC). This clonotype was obtained from a middle-aged woman with alopecia areata. Some clones in this sample may be carry-over from other donors' samples. CDR3 nucleotides: TGCGCCAGCAACCCTAGCGGGAGCTCCTACAATGAGCAGTTCTTC. Amino acids: CASNPSGSSYNEQFF.